One sample yielded the 19 T cell receptor beta chains listed below, sequenced in a study of identical twins. MiXCR, run by TCRdb on the 5' RACE reads, gives a single entry per CDR3 protein. Among approximately 500,000 distinct CDR3 sequences listed, over 12% were seen once. The sample also formed part of further work on yellow fever vaccine responses in identical twins.

Sequenced material: CD4+ T cells sorted from blood. Receptor source: a woman between 18 and 29 years old in good health.

This clonotype has just a few counts. The chain employs TRBV7-2 and TRBJ1-1; D is unresolved. Germline V gives CDR1 SGHTA, CDR2 FQGNSA. Between the trimmed V and J ends, which lost 3 bases and 1 base, there was a span of 9 bases. CDR3 length: 14 residues. Here the CDR3 DNA reads TGTGCCAGCAGCTTCGTTTCAGGGAACACTGAAGCTTTCTTT. As protein: CASSFVSGNTEAFF.

The chain carries TRBV12-3 or TRBV12-4 and TRBJ2-3; unclear D gene. V shed 3 bases and J shed 6 bases, with 7 bases lying between them. The CDR3 consists of 12 residues. In DNA form, the CDR3 reads TGTGCCAGCAGTTTTATTTTGGATACGCAGTATTTT. As protein: CASSFILDTQYF.

This clonotype was counted between two and nine times. CDR3 residues: CASSSRQGISGELFF. The DNA of the CDR3 is TGTGCCAGCAGCTCCCGACAGGGGATATCCGGGGAGCTGTTTTTT. The chain recombines TRBV7-9 with TRBJ2-2, with 8 bases that match TRBD1. CDR1 is SEHNR and CDR2 is FQNEAQ in the germline V gene (reference sequence). The CDR3 totals 15 residues. With V trimmed by 4 bases and J by 6 bases, 7 bases remained unmatched.

This clonotype was found a few times. The chain links TRBV29-1 to TRBJ2-7, with 8 bases fitting TRBD2. Germline V gives CDR1 SQVTM, CDR2 ANQGSEA. The CDR3 spans 13 residues. V lost 4 bases, J lost 1 base, and 3 bases stayed unmatched. DNA for the CDR3: TGCAGCGTTGTACGGGAGGGGTCCTACGAGCAGTACTTC. It yields the protein CSVVREGSYEQYF.

Only a few counts were recorded for this clonotype. V and J are TRBV20-1 and TRBJ1-4; a weak D match, TRBD1 (5 bases). The CDR3 is 13 amino acids. V lost 3 bases and J lost 3, with 8 bases in between. Germline V gene data show CDR1 as DFQATT and CDR2 as SNEGSKA (reference sequence). In nucleotides, the CDR3 is TGCAGTGCTAGCAGGGAAGCTAATGAAAAACTGTTTTTT. Translation: CSASREANEKLFF.

As concerns this clonotype: Just one base apart from a much larger clone, this may be a read error. The chain uses TRBV7-7 and TRBJ2-2; D is uncertain. Germline CDR1 and CDR2: SSHAT and FNYEAQ (reference sequence). The CDR3 consists of 12 residues. The V end was cut by 1 base, the J end by 6 bases, with 3 bases between. CDR3 sequence reads: CASSLESGELFF. The CDR3 DNA reads as TGTGCCAGCAGCTTAGAGTCCGGGGAGCTGTTTTTT.

The chain uses TRBV5-5 and TRBJ1-2, with TRBD1 as a possible D gene (6 bases). The CDR3 is 12 residues long. Germline V gene sequence: CDR1 SGHKS, CDR2 YYEKEE (reference sequence). Trimming took off 4 bases at V and 7 bases at J, with 11 bases between the two ends. CDR3 amino acids: CASSAQGSGYTF. The CDR3 DNA reads as TGTGCCAGCAGCGCACAGGGTTCTGGCTACACCTTC.

The chain uses TRBV20-1 and TRBJ2-2, with a possible D match to TRBD2 (6 bases). The germline V gene encodes CDR1 DFQATT and CDR2 SNEGSKA (reference sequence). Trimming stripped 1 base from V and 0 bases from J, with 9 bases between. CDR3 length: 15 residues. The CDR3 bases are TGCAGTGCTAGAGTCGGGACTTCGAACACCGGGGAGCTGTTTTTT. Its translation is CSARVGTSNTGELFF.

This chain joins TRBV20-1 and TRBJ2-1; perhaps TRBD1 as D (5 bases). The CDR3 has 12 residues. Germline CDR1 reads DFQATT; CDR2 reads SNEGSKA (reference sequence). V shed 4 bases and J shed 7 bases, with 11 bases lying between them. CDR3 DNA: TGCAGTGCTAAGGGGCAGTGGAATGAGCAGTTCTTC. It translates to CSAKGQWNEQFF.

This clonotype was counted between two and nine times. This chain links TRBV28 with TRBJ2-3; 11 bases match TRBD1. The CDR3 is 15 residues long. The junction had 6 bases not matched to a gene; V was cut back by 6 bases and J by 4 bases. Germline V gene lookup returns CDR1 MDHEN and CDR2 SYDVKM. In nucleotides, the CDR3 is TGTGCCAGCAGGATACTGGGACAGGGGGCAGATACGCAGTATTTT. Amino acid sequence: CASRILGQGADTQYF.

This clonotype was picked up a small number of times. V gene TRBV12-3 or TRBV12-4 combines with J gene TRBJ2-7, with D perhaps TRBD1 or TRBD2 (5 bases each). The CDR3 is made up of 18 amino acids. Trimming stripped 5 bases from V and 4 bases from J, with 27 bases between. CDR3 sequence (DNA): TGTGCCAGCAGTGTAATAGGGACCTACGGGGTATCCTATTACGAGCAGTACTTC. Encoded protein: CASSVIGTYGVSYYEQYF.

The sample holds a few counts of this clonotype. This chain uses TRBV7-9 with TRBJ1-6, with D uncertain. V was cut by 5 bases and J by 3 bases, with 11 bases left in between. The germline CDR1 and CDR2 sequences are SEHNR and FQNEAQ (reference sequence). The CDR3 consists of 15 residues. The DNA for the CDR3 is TGTGCCAGCAGCCTCGAGGACGGCTATAATTCACCCCTCCACTTT. Protein product: CASSLEDGYNSPLHF.

This clonotype was found a few times. V gene TRBV12-3 or TRBV12-4 combines with J gene TRBJ2-4; the D gene could be TRBD1 or TRBD2 (5 bases each). CDR3 length: 13 amino acids. Trimming took 8 bases from V and 13 from J, leaving 21 bases between them. The CDR3 coding sequence is TGTGCCAGCGCGCCCCCGGGGCCGACCTCCCAGTACTTC. Its translation: CASAPPGPTSQYF.

The chain carries TRBV3-1 and TRBJ2-1; 8 positions agree with TRBD2. The length of the CDR3 is 14 residues. Germline CDR1 reads LGHDT; CDR2 reads YNNKEL (reference sequence). V was clipped by 3 bases and J by 15 bases; unmatched bases: 13. The CDR3, as DNA: TGTGCCAGCAGCCAGGGAGACGTAAGCGGGAGTCGGTTCTTC. This encodes CASSQGDVSGSRFF.

In this sample, this clonotype turned up many times. The chain uses TRBV5-1 and TRBJ1-1; tentative D call: TRBD1 (6 bases). V lost 5 bases, J lost 1 base, and 12 bases lay in between. CDR1 is SGHRS, CDR2 YFSETQ, per germline. The CDR3 runs 14 residues. For the CDR3, the DNA is TGCGCCAGCAGACTCTCGACAGGGAACACTGAAGCTTTCTTT. It yields the protein CASRLSTGNTEAFF.

As concerns this clonotype: A clone one base away is much larger, so this may be a read error. The chain joins TRBV29-1 to TRBJ1-1; 9 positions agree with TRBD1. V trimming: 5 bases; J trimming: 7 bases; junction bases outside the gene matches: 8. The V gene's germline CDR1 is SQVTM and CDR2 ANQGSEA. This CDR3 region has 13 residues. CDR3 in amino acids: CSVNRGLYIEAFF. The DNA of the CDR3 is TGCAGCGTTAACAGGGGGCTTTACATTGAAGCTTTCTTT.

The genes are TRBV2 and TRBJ2-7; TRBD1 agrees at 7 bases. The CDR3 length is 13 residues. In germline, CDR1 is SNHLY, CDR2 FYNNEI. Trimming took 10 bases from V and 2 from J; bases not matched to a gene: 8. Here the CDR3 reads CATSPGTAYEQYF. CDR3 DNA: TGTGCCACCTCACCGGGGACAGCCTACGAGCAGTACTTC.

This clonotype appeared a few times. The V gene is TRBV28, the J gene TRBJ1-2; D is uncertain. Germline V gene lookup returns CDR1 MDHEN and CDR2 SYDVKM. Trimming shortened V by 6 bases and J by 4 bases, and 15 bases separated the two germline ends. This CDR3 region has 14 residues. The CDR3 DNA follows: TGTGCCAGCAGGCGATCGGACTTCTTCTATGGCTACACCTTC. The encoded protein is CASRRSDFFYGYTF.

The sample holds a few counts of this clonotype. The chain is built from TRBV3-1 and TRBJ2-7; D not certain. Per the germline V gene, CDR1 is LGHDT and CDR2 is YNNKEL (reference sequence). V lost 1 base, J lost 6 bases, and 10 bases lay in between. CDR3 size: 13 residues. The CDR3 DNA sequence: TGTGCCAGCAGCCAAGGGGTGACGGGCGAGCAGTACTTC. It encodes CASSQGVTGEQYF.